The 6 T cell receptor beta chains below all came from one sample that was sequenced in a study of Ad26.COV2.S vaccination and SARS-CoV-2 variants. The sample's treatment: roughly 20 received Ad26.COV2.S at low or high dose, single or two shots; 5 received placebo; per-sample allocation not given. After the first vaccine or placebo injection, samples were drawn on day 63. Generated by immunoSEQ multiplex PCR, the TCRdb table keeps only in-frame clones and is missing some. The table shows hundreds of thousands of clones, with more than 75% occurring only once. This sample comprised peripheral blood, obtained in a trial of Ad26.COV2.S vaccine versus placebo. The receptors here all came from a person aged 18-65 years who received the Ad26.COV2.S COVID-19 vaccine or a placebo.

V gene TRBV3-1 (or the pseudogene TRBV3-2) combines with J gene TRBJ2-5, with 8 bases identical to TRBD1. CDR1 LGHDT and CDR2 YNNKEL come from the germline V gene (reference sequence). CDR3 length: 15 amino acids. Germline trimming cut 4 bases from V and 5 bases from J; bases unmatched to any gene: 9. This CDR3 is CASSPPGTGGETQYF. DNA of the CDR3: TGTGCCAGCAGCCCCCCTGGGACAGGCGGGGAGACCCAGTACTTC.

This chain connects TRBV7-9 to TRBJ1-2; the match to TRBD1 covers 10 bases. There are 17 residues in the CDR3. Germline V CDR1 and CDR2: SEHNR, FQNEAQ (reference sequence). The junction had 11 bases not matched to a gene; V was cut back by 1 base and J by 6 bases. As DNA, the CDR3 is TGTGCCAGCAGCTTAGGTGTGGGACAGGGGAATCCGGATGGCTACACCTTC. This codes for CASSLGVGQGNPDGYTF.

This clone has more than one count but fewer than ten. The genes are TRBV5-1 and TRBJ2-1; the D is unclear. The CDR3 length is 12 residues. V was clipped by 5 bases and J by 6 bases, with 9 bases between them. Germline V gives CDR1 SGHRS, CDR2 YFSETQ. CDR3 in amino acids: CASRSPGNEQFF. CDR3 coding DNA: TGCGCCAGCAGATCACCGGGCAATGAGCAGTTCTTC.

This chain connects TRBV5-1 to TRBJ1-6; D unclear. Deletions cut 4 bases from V and 0 bases from J, with 11 bases between. Germline CDR1 is SGHRS and CDR2 is YFSETQ. This CDR3 has 16 residues. CDR3 DNA sequence: TGCGCCAGCAGCCGCTCGCCCACCTCCTATAATTCACCCCTCCACTTT. Encoded protein: CASSRSPTSYNSPLHF.

This chain links TRBV3-1 (or the pseudogene TRBV3-2) with TRBJ2-3, with 13 positions matching TRBD2. With V trimmed by 8 bases and J by 4 bases, 6 bases remained unmatched. The CDR3 consists of 15 residues. Germline V gene data show CDR1 as LGHDT and CDR2 as YNNKEL (reference sequence). CDR3 DNA sequence: TGTGCCAGCGAGACTAGCGGGGGGTTGGCAGATACGCAGTATTTT. The encoded protein is CASETSGGLADTQYF.

V gene TRBV12-5 combines with J gene TRBJ1-6; D is possibly TRBD1 (5 bases). CDR1 and CDR2 from the germline V gene are LGHNT and FRNRAP. V lost 3 bases, J lost 6 bases, and 9 bases lay in between. CDR3 length equals 14 residues. The CDR3 nucleotides are TGTGCTAGTGGTTTCAGGGAACGTAATTCACCCCTCCACTTT. Its protein is CASGFRERNSPLHF.